The present T cell receptor beta chain was sequenced within a study of identifying expanded T cells in peripheral blood (dated by TCRdb to about 2019). Background for the entire study: Technical replicates were generated by sequencing separate aliquots of the same genomic DNA pool, and four replicates were compared pairwise.

No immune events, such as infections, were documented for the healthy donors during the collection period. Time-dependent variance in a beta-binomial model of T-cell clone differential abundance was calibrated using healthy-donor blood repertoires as a training cohort. The training cohort included 10 or so healthy donors, of whom 3 were female and 7 were male. An age range of roughly 29 to 64 years, with an average of about 45 years, was recorded for the donors. Whole blood from each healthy donor was obtained from a commercial supplier and was collected at three time points roughly 13 days apart. For immunosequencing, genomic DNA was extracted from unsorted whole blood. Overall study outcomes, separate from this receptor: Between technical replicates the binomial model flagged roughly 1.2 differentially abundant clones, whereas over about two weeks the binomial model flagged about 15 and over about 4 weeks 19 to 20. The authors expected that biological variance in healthy repertoires might rise further over much longer intervals, such as months to years. For all healthy donors, the variance in clone template counts between approximately 2-week samples rose significantly as total template count increased. Across all healthy-donor time intervals, the beta-binomial model significantly cut both the number of clones called differentially abundant and the false-positive rate.

The immunoSEQ Assay, which uses bias-controlled multiplex PCR amplification of genomic DNA, was used to profile TCRbeta CDR3 regions. On the authors' methods: The absolute abundance of each unique TCRbeta CDR3 region was quantified after sequences were collapsed and filtered. Two models were used to test differential abundance: a binomial model (Fisher-equivalent) and a beta-binomial model that adds time-dependent variance fitted from healthy donors. Clones with fewer than 5 combined templates were removed, and a clone was called differentially abundant if the clone's Benjamini-Hochberg FDR was below 0.01. Beta-binomial variance was modeled as a function of total template count across the two samples using the form v = (b*log(k)+a)^2. In its TCRdb copy, this immuneACCESS table keeps in-frame sequences only and misses some clones. Where compared with another copy, unresolved V genes explain less than half of these, and the others have no known cause. Clone size and V and J calls were adopted from that table, with D and trimming inferred from the DNA. This sample lists under 120,000 clones; 80% to 90% were detected once. The top ten clonotypes cover about a sixth of the sample.

For this clone: No antigen is known for it. Per-base qualities were not stored, and no clone one base away is much larger.

Material: blood. This receptor was obtained from a person aged 18 to 75 in good health.

The DNA is as follows: TGCAGCGTTGAACTGGGGATGAACACTGAAGCTTTCTTT. Translated, it reads CSVELGMNTEAFF. The V and J genes are TRBV29-1 and TRBJ1-1; no D gene call is confident. V loses 2 bases of germline sequence and J loses 0 bases, and the interval between the two ends is 7 bases. The CDR3 runs 13 amino acids, cysteine and phenylalanine included. Of all the DNA, just the CDR3 is kept, 39 bases in frame from base 1. In the germline V gene, CDR1 corresponds to SQVTM and CDR2 to ANQGSEA.